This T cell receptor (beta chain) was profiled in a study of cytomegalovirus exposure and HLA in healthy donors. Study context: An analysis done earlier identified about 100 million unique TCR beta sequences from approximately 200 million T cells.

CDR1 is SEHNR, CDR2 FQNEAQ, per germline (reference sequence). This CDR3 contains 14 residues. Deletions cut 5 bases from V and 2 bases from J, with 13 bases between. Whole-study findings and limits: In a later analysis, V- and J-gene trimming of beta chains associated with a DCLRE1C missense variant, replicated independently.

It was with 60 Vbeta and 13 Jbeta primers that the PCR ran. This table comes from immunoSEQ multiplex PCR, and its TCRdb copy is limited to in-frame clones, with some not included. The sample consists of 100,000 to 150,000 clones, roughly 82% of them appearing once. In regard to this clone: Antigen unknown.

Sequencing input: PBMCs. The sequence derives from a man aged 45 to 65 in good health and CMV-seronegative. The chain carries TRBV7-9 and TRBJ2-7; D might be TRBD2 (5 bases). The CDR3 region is CASSPSRAPYEQYF. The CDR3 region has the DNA TGTGCCAGCAGCCCCTCGAGGGCGCCCTACGAGCAGTACTTC.